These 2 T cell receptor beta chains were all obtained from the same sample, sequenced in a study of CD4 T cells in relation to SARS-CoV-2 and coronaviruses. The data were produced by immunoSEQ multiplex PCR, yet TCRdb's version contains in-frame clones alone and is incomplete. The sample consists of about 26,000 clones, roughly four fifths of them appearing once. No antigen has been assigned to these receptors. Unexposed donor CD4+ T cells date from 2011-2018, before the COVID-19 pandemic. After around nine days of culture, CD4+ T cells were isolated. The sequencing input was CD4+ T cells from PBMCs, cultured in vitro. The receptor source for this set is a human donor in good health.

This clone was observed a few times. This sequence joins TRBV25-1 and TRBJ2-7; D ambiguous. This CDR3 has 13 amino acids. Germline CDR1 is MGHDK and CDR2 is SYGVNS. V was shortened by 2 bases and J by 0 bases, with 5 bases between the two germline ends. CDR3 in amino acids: CASSEAASYEQYF. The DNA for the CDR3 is TGTGCCAGCAGTGAAGCAGCCTCCTACGAGCAGTACTTC.

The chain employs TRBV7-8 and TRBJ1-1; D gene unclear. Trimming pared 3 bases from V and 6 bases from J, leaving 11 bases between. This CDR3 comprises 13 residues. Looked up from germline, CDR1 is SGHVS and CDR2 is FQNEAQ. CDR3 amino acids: CASSFGQEAEAFF. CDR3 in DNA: TGTGCCAGCAGCTTCGGGCAGGAGGCTGAAGCTTTCTTT.